A selection of T cell receptor beta chains follows, all from one sample in a study of blood T cell repertoires in COVID-19. Repertoires were generated with immunoSEQ multiplex PCR, while TCRdb's copy carries only in-frame clones and drops some. This table has 200,000 to 250,000 clones, around 90% appearing once. The sequenced sample was peripheral blood. These receptors all stem from a man in his thirties or forties with COVID-19, enrolled during active disease. The CDR3 runs from the conserved cysteine through the conserved F or W. Fields, in order: D gene, V gene, clone size, J gene, CDR3 DNA, CDR3 protein. D genes are given only for firm matches. Clone size is shown for a subset of rows, as once, few, many or a class of expanded clone.

-	TRBV5-6	-	TRBJ1-2	TGTGCCAGCAGCTTGGGAGAGGGAAGGGGCTACACCTTC	CASSLGEGRGYTF
TRBD1	TRBV29-1	-	TRBJ1-1	TGCAGCGCACCGGACAGGGGAAGTGTGTCTGAAGCTTTCTTT	CSAPDRGSVSEAFF
-	TRBV3-1/TRBV3-2	-	TRBJ2-5	TGTGCCAGCAGCCGAACAGGGCTCGAAGAGACCCAGTACTTC	CASSRTGLEETQYF
TRBD2	TRBV5-4	-	TRBJ2-3	TGTGCCAGCAGCTTGGACGGACTAGCGGATTTAGGGTGGGACACAGATACGCAGTATTTT	CASSLDGLADLGWDTDTQYF
-	TRBV9	-	TRBJ1-1	TGTGCCAGCAGCCTAGGAGGGCACACTGAAGCTTTCTTT	CASSLGGHTEAFF
-	TRBV18	-	TRBJ2-2	TGTGCCAGCTCACCAAATCGGAACACCGGGGAGCTGTTTTTT	CASSPNRNTGELFF
TRBD1	TRBV27	many	TRBJ2-6	TGTGCCAGCAGTCGATGGACAGGGGGCAGTGCTGGGGCCAACGTCCTGACTTTC	CASSRWTGGSAGANVLTF
TRBD2	TRBV7-6	-	TRBJ2-1	TGTGCCAGCAGCGAATTAGCGGGAGGCCGCAATGAGCAGTTCTTC	CASSELAGGRNEQFF
-	TRBV6-2/TRBV6-3	-	TRBJ2-7	TGTGCCAGCAGTTACCCGGGACAAGTCTACGAGCAGTACTTC	CASSYPGQVYEQYF
TRBD2	TRBV4-3	-	TRBJ2-1	TGCGCCAGCAGCCAAGATCTCGCTAGCGGGGGGAGCTCCTACAATGAGCAGTTCTTC	CASSQDLASGGSSYNEQFF
-	TRBV19	-	TRBJ1-1	TGTGCCAGTAATGAGGCGAATCTGAACACTGAAGCTTTCTTT	CASNEANLNTEAFF
-	TRBV6-5	-	TRBJ2-7	TGTGCCAGCAGTTATCTGTCGGGAATCCGCGAGCAGTACTTC	CASSYLSGIREQYF
TRBD1	TRBV23-1	-	TRBJ1-1	TGCGCCAGCAGTCAGGTAAGCAGGGGGCAAAGAGGGACTGAAGCTTTCTTT	CASSQVSRGQRGTEAFF
-	TRBV9	-	TRBJ2-7	TGTGCCAGCAGCGTAGATGCGACCTACGAGCAGTACTTC	CASSVDATYEQYF
-	TRBV7-9	-	TRBJ1-1	TGTGCCAGCAGCTTAGGGTCCCTTAGCACTGAAGCTTTCTTT	CASSLGSLSTEAFF
-	TRBV7-2	-	TRBJ1-4	TGTGCCAGCAGCTTAATCCCAGGGTACGAAAAACTGTTTTTT	CASSLIPGYEKLFF
-	TRBV27	once	TRBJ1-2	TGTGCCAGATTTAAACGGGGGGACGGAGCTAACTATGGCTACACCTTC	CARFKRGDGANYGYTF
TRBD2	TRBV5-4	-	TRBJ2-5	TGTGCCAGCAGCTTGGATATAGCGGGGGCGATCCAAGAGACCCAGTACTTC	CASSLDIAGAIQETQYF
-	TRBV29-1	-	TRBJ1-1	TGCAGCGTTGCTTCAGGGCTAACGGATATGGCTTTCTTT	CSVASGLTDMAFF
-	TRBV7-2	-	TRBJ2-7	TGTGCCAGCAGCTTAGAACCGCGGTACGAGCAGTACTTC	CASSLEPRYEQYF
TRBD2	TRBV27	-	TRBJ2-7	TGTGCCAGCAGTTATGGGGGGGGATACGAGCAGTACTTC	CASSYGGGYEQYF
-	TRBV30	-	TRBJ1-1	TGTGCCTGGAGTGTTATGTGGGTGGGGAGCACTGAAGCTTTCTTT	CAWSVMWVGSTEAFF
-	TRBV7-2	-	TRBJ1-2	TGTGCCAGCAGCTTAGAGGACTGGAGCTATGGCTACACCTTC	CASSLEDWSYGYTF
TRBD1	TRBV4-3	-	TRBJ1-2	TGCGCCAGCAGCCAAGAGAGGACAGGGGGGAGAGTTGGCTACACCTTC	CASSQERTGGRVGYTF
-	TRBV12-3/TRBV12-4	-	TRBJ2-7	TGTGCCAGCAGTTTACGCCTAGAACACGAGCAGTACTTC	CASSLRLEHEQYF
-	TRBV27	-	TRBJ1-5	TGTGCCAGCAGCCTAATTTGGGCTCAGCCCCAGCATTTT	CASSLIWAQPQHF
TRBD1	TRBV5-4	-	TRBJ1-2	TGTGCCAGCAGCCGAGGGGGCGCTGACTATGGCTACACCTTC	CASSRGGADYGYTF
-	TRBV29-1	-	TRBJ2-7	TGCAGCGTTGAAGACCCGGACCACAGGGTAAAGCAGTACTTC	CSVEDPDHRVKQYF